The present entry profiles one TCR beta chain with its context. The antigen is undetermined. The CDR3 runs to 15 residues. Germline V lookup: CDR1 ENHRY, CDR2 SYGVKD. V gave up 8 bases and J gave up 4 bases, with 17 bases separating them. This record belongs to a study of vaccination and CD4 T cells after COVID-19. Study at large: It was a median about 92 days after diagnosis, with a range of 35 to 161, that post-COVID samples were drawn. Either a CEFX pool, an HIV-1 Nef pool, or no peptide was added to control cultures.

Oncomine TCR Beta short-read sequencing was applied to DNA from cultured CD4+ T cells. TCRdb recomputed calls from the PCR reads with MiXCR, one row per CDR3 protein. The table shows over 15,000 distinct CDR3 sequences, with under 60% occurring only once. Broader study findings: Recorded median SARS-CoV-2-reactive clonotype numbers increased from about 20 to 38 without reaching significance.

The treatment was: roughly 10-day PBMC culture with coronavirus spike peptide pools or control peptides (ViraFEST assay). With more than eight days of culture completed, CD4+ T cells were isolated by negative selection. This chain uses TRBV10-3 with TRBJ2-2; D is perhaps TRBD1 or TRBD2 (5 bases each). Sequencing input: CD4+ T cells from blood, cultured in vitro. The TCR was taken from a human donor who had recovered from COVID-19. The CDR3 nucleotides are TGTGCCATCGGCAATCAAGGGGACGGCACCGGGGAGCTGTTTTTT. It codes for CAIGNQGDGTGELFF.